Each of the 32 T cell receptor beta chains below was sequenced from the same sample in a study of control samples from healthy donors and cancer patients. Libraries were prepared by immunoSEQ multiplex PCR; TCRdb keeps only in-frame clonotypes and omits some of them. The table lists roughly 120,000 clones, around 88% of them singletons. The sample was blood. These TCRs come from a man aged 35 to 55 in good health.

The V gene is TRBV27, the J gene TRBJ2-7; maybe TRBD2 (5 bases). V lost 5 bases and J lost 9, with 26 bases in between. Germline loops: CDR1 MNHEY, CDR2 SMNVEV (reference sequence). This CDR3 is built from 16 residues. The CDR3 nucleotides read TGTGCCAGCAGTCCTCCTCCGGGGTTGGAAGGATCGGGGCAGTACTTC. Encoded protein: CASSPPPGLEGSGQYF.

The chain is built from TRBV4-3 and TRBJ1-4; D not resolved. There are 16 residues in the CDR3. Germline values: CDR1 LGHNA, CDR2 YSLEER. Trimming pared 0 bases from V and 4 bases from J, leaving 12 bases between. The CDR3 protein is CASSQDRASGNEKLFF. The CDR3 DNA sequence: TGCGCCAGCAGCCAAGACCGGGCCTCGGGTAATGAAAAACTGTTTTTT.

This chain connects TRBV7-9 to TRBJ2-5, with a tentative D call TRBD1 (6 bases). The germline CDR1 and CDR2 sequences are SEHNR and FQNEAQ (reference sequence). V lost 1 base, J lost 7 bases, and 16 bases lay in between. The CDR3 is 15 amino acids. This CDR3 reads CASSLDRQDLRTQYF. CDR3 DNA: TGTGCCAGCAGCTTAGACCGACAGGACCTTAGGACCCAGTACTTC.

The chain carries TRBV9 and TRBJ1-2; D remains unclear. The CDR3 contains 16 residues. With 0 bases removed from V and 7 bases from J, the gap between germline ends came to 19 bases. Germline assignment: CDR1 SGDLS and CDR2 YYNGEE. CDR3 DNA sequence: TGTGCCAGCAGCGTAGGTCAATCCAGTAACCCCCTTGGCTACACCTTC. It is translated as CASSVGQSSNPLGYTF. The whole variable domain, remainder taken from reference TRBV9 and TRBJ1-2, is DSGVTQTPKHLITATGQRVTLRCSPRSGDLSVYWYQQSLDQGLQFLIQYYNGEERAKGNILERFSAQQFPDLHSELNLSSLELGDSALYFCASSVGQSSNPLGYTFGSGTRLTVV.

The chain carries TRBV3-1 (or the pseudogene TRBV3-2) and TRBJ2-7; D perhaps matches TRBD1 (5 bases). Germline CDR1 reads LGHDT; CDR2 reads YNNKEL (reference sequence). CDR3 size: 14 residues. V was pared by 0 bases and J by 2 bases, with 8 bases between. The CDR3 spells CASSQDLTAYEQYF. The CDR3 DNA is TGTGCCAGCAGCCAAGATCTGACAGCCTACGAGCAGTACTTC.

The V and J genes are TRBV3-1 (or the pseudogene TRBV3-2) and TRBJ1-3, with D possibly matching TRBD1 (5 bases). Trimming left V 3 bases short and J 2 bases short, with 17 bases between. The length of the CDR3 is 17 residues. The V gene's germline CDR1 is LGHDT and CDR2 YNNKEL (reference sequence). CDR3 protein: CASSQGGWGRAGNTIYF. CDR3 in DNA: TGTGCCAGCAGCCAGGGCGGTTGGGGCCGAGCTGGAAACACCATATATTTT.

The V call is TRBV20-1, the J call TRBJ2-5; D possibly uses TRBD1 or TRBD2 (6 bases each). This CDR3 region has 14 residues. The germline V and J ends were trimmed by 3 bases and 4 bases, with 15 bases remaining between them. The V gene's germline CDR1 is DFQATT and CDR2 SNEGSKA (reference sequence). The DNA for the CDR3 is TGCAGTGCTAGTGGGGGGCAGTTCGGAGAGACCCAGTACTTC. Residues: CSASGGQFGETQYF.

The chain has TRBV2 and TRBJ1-2; maybe TRBD1 (6 bases). The CDR3 spans 15 residues. Trimming pared 6 bases from V and 0 bases from J, leaving 14 bases between. Germline assignment: CDR1 SNHLY and CDR2 FYNNEI. The CDR3: CASSVLTGSNYGYTF. The CDR3 DNA follows: TGTGCCAGCAGCGTACTGACAGGATCTAACTATGGCTACACCTTC.

V gene TRBV11-3 combines with J gene TRBJ1-3; D uncertain. The germline V and J ends were trimmed by 4 bases and 2 bases, with 12 bases remaining between them. Germline lookup yields CDR1 SGHNT and CDR2 YENEEA. There are 15 residues in the CDR3. The CDR3 spells CASSYLPGPGNTIYF. In nucleotides, the CDR3 is TGTGCCAGCAGCTACCTCCCAGGCCCTGGAAACACCATATATTTT.

As DNA, the CDR3 is TGTGCCAGCAGCTCCTTTCGGACAGGGGGTCCCTACGAGCAGTACTTC. It specifies CASSSFRTGGPYEQYF. The chain recombines TRBV11-2 with TRBJ2-7; 10 bases align to TRBD1. Germline CDR1 reads SGHAT; CDR2 reads FQNNGV. With 4 bases clipped from V and 2 bases from J, the junction kept 8 bases outside the gene matches. CDR3 size: 16 residues.

This clone was counted only a few times. The chain recombines TRBV18 with TRBJ1-1; possibly TRBD1 for D (6 bases). Trimming removed 0 bases from V and 5 bases from J, with 22 bases in between. The CDR3 has 18 residues. CDR1 is KGHSH and CDR2 is LQKENI in the germline V gene. CDR3 sequence: CASSPPESEMGAFTEAFF. In nucleotides, the CDR3 is TGTGCCAGCTCACCACCGGAATCGGAGATGGGGGCGTTTACTGAAGCTTTCTTT.

The chain is built from TRBV18 and TRBJ1-5; D may be TRBD1 (5 bases). The CDR3 has 13 residues. Trimming took 6 bases from V and 7 from J, leaving 13 bases between them. Germline values: CDR1 KGHSH, CDR2 LQKENI. The CDR3 nucleotides read TGTGCCAGCTCCCCGGGGGAACGACAGCCCCAGCATTTT. Encoded protein: CASSPGERQPQHF.

This chain uses TRBV30 with TRBJ1-1; no definite D call. This CDR3 contains 12 residues. Per germline, CDR1 GTSNPN and CDR2 SVGIG (reference sequence). Deletions cut 0 bases from V and 1 base from J, with 3 bases between. The CDR3 is CAWSVSNTEAFF. The CDR3 nucleotides read TGTGCCTGGAGTGTGTCGAACACTGAAGCTTTCTTT.

The chain employs TRBV9 and TRBJ1-6; 9 bases agree with TRBD1. CDR3 length: 15 amino acids. The V and J ends lost 3 bases and 10 bases, in that order; junction bases with no gene match: 8. The germline V gene has CDR1 SGDLS and CDR2 YYNGEE. Written as DNA, the CDR3 is TGTGCCAGCAGCGCCCCCGGGACAGGGCCCTCACCCCTCCACTTT. Residues: CASSAPGTGPSPLHF. Looking up the rest from reference TRBV9 and TRBJ1-6 gives the full variable domain: DSGVTQTPKHLITATGQRVTLRCSPRSGDLSVYWYQQSLDQGLQFLIQYYNGEERAKGNILERFSAQQFPDLHSELNLSSLELGDSALYFCASSAPGTGPSPLHFGNGTRLTVT.

This clone has more than one count but fewer than ten. The chain carries TRBV10-1 and TRBJ2-7; TRBD2 agrees at 11 bases. Germline-derived CDR1 and CDR2 are WNHNN and SYGVQD (reference sequence). With V trimmed by 6 bases and J by 6 bases, 4 bases remained unmatched. The CDR3 is 13 amino acids. This CDR3 reads CASRPGTSGEQYF. CDR3 in DNA: TGCGCCAGCAGGCCCGGGACTAGCGGCGAGCAGTACTTC.

The chain has TRBV2 and TRBJ2-2; D perhaps matches TRBD1 (6 bases). CDR1 is SNHLY and CDR2 is FYNNEI in the germline V gene. V was cut by 4 bases and J by 1 base, with 10 bases left in between. This CDR3 contains 15 residues. This chain's CDR3 is CASSGQVLNTGELFF. The CDR3 DNA sequence: TGTGCCAGCAGTGGACAGGTTTTGAACACCGGGGAGCTGTTTTTT. Full variable domain (remainder filled in from reference TRBV2 and TRBJ2-2): EPEVTQTPSHQVTQMGQEVILRCVPISNHLYFYWYRQILGQKVEFLVSFYNNEISEKSEIFDDQFSVERPDGSNFTLKIRSTKLEDSAMYFCASSGQVLNTGELFFGEGSRLTVL.

This clone is a singleton in its sample. The CDR3 reads CASSPRGQGADTIYF. The DNA for the CDR3 is TGTGCCAGCAGTCCCAGGGGACAGGGGGCTGACACCATATATTTT. This sequence joins TRBV6-6 and TRBJ1-3; 12 bases fit TRBD1. The V gene end was trimmed by 5 bases and the J gene end by 8 bases; junction bases not matched to a gene: 7. The germline gives CDR1 MNHNY, CDR2 SVGAGI (reference sequence). This CDR3 spans 15 amino acids.

The rearrangement links TRBV27 to TRBJ1-6; TRBD1 aligns across 9 bases. Germline CDR1 is MNHEY and CDR2 is SMNVEV (reference sequence). CDR3 size: 15 residues. V shed 4 bases and J 10 bases; nucleotides not matched to a gene: 8. CDR3 loop: CASSSAGTGSSPLHF. The CDR3 DNA sequence: TGTGCCAGCAGTTCAGCCGGGACAGGGAGCTCACCCCTCCACTTT.

The V and J genes are TRBV9 and TRBJ1-3; D unresolved. V lost 1 base and J lost 0, with 14 bases in between. The CDR3 extends over 17 amino acids. CDR1 is SGDLS, CDR2 YYNGEE, per germline. CDR3 region: CASSVNVGGISGNTIYF. CDR3 nucleotides: TGTGCCAGCAGCGTAAACGTAGGAGGGATCTCTGGAAACACCATATATTTT.

The chain links TRBV3-1 (or the pseudogene TRBV3-2) to TRBJ2-6; the D gene is possibly TRBD1 (6 bases). Germline CDR1 reads LGHDT; CDR2 reads YNNKEL (reference sequence). The CDR3 covers 16 residues. V lost 8 bases to trimming and J lost 0 bases, with 14 bases between them. CDR3 DNA: TGTGCCAGCGAAGGGGGTTTCAGCTCTGGGGCCAACGTCCTGACTTTC. It yields the protein CASEGGFSSGANVLTF.

V usage is TRBV30 and J usage is TRBJ2-1, with 11 bases fitting TRBD1. CDR1 is GTSNPN and CDR2 is SVGIG in the germline V gene (reference sequence). After removal of 5 bases from V and 3 bases from J, the junction contained 3 bases not matched to a gene. This CDR3 spans 14 amino acids. CDR3 bases: TGTGCCTGGCGGGACAGGGGGGACTACAATGAGCAGTTCTTC. Its protein is CAWRDRGDYNEQFF.

This sequence joins TRBV7-9 and TRBJ1-2, with 8 bases matching TRBD1. Germline V gives CDR1 SEHNR, CDR2 FQNEAQ (reference sequence). V dropped 2 bases and J dropped 2; count of bases not matched to a gene: 4. This CDR3 spans 15 amino acids. The CDR3 region has the DNA TGTGCCAGCAGCTTAAACAGGGGGACCAACTATGGCTACACCTTC. Amino acids: CASSLNRGTNYGYTF.

The chain has TRBV18 and TRBJ1-6; D is unresolved. V lost 1 base and J 9 bases, leaving 10 bases between the germline ends. There are 14 residues in the CDR3. Germline loops: CDR1 KGHSH, CDR2 LQKENI. CDR3 coding DNA: TGTGCCAGCTCACCACAGGGAGATGGTTCACCCCTCCACTTT. Residues: CASSPQGDGSPLHF. The entire variable domain, with the rest obtained from reference TRBV18 and TRBJ1-6, is as follows: NAGVMQNPRHLVRRRGQEARLRCSPMKGHSHVYWYRQLPEEGLKFMVYLQKENIIDESGMPKERFSAEFPKEGPSILRIQQVVRGDSAAYFCASSPQGDGSPLHFGNGTRLTVT.

This rearrangement joins TRBV15 to TRBJ2-3; D unresolved. V lost 4 bases, J lost 3 bases, and 14 bases lay in between. This CDR3 is built from 15 residues. Germline loops: CDR1 LNHNV, CDR2 YYDKDF (reference sequence). For the CDR3, the DNA is TGTGCCACCAGCACAGACTTGGATTTGACAGATACGCAGTATTTT. Amino acids: CATSTDLDLTDTQYF.

This chain joins TRBV6-6 and TRBJ2-4, with 12 nucleotides matching TRBD2. Looked up from germline, CDR1 is MNHNY and CDR2 is SVGAGI (reference sequence). The CDR3 spans 16 residues. J gave up 6 bases and V 6 bases, and 9 bases lay outside the gene matches. The CDR3 nucleotides read TGTGCCAGCAGCCAAGCCCCTAGCGGGGGGGCAAACATTCAGTACTTC. This encodes CASSQAPSGGANIQYF.

This rearrangement joins TRBV30 to TRBJ2-3; TRBD2 might be the D (5 bases). Germline values: CDR1 GTSNPN, CDR2 SVGIG (reference sequence). V was shortened by 3 bases and J by 6 bases, with 13 bases between the two germline ends. The CDR3 has 13 amino acids. The CDR3 loop reads CAWRLGIRDTQYF. Here the CDR3 DNA reads TGTGCCTGGAGACTAGGAATTAGGGATACGCAGTATTTT.

This chain connects TRBV5-4 to TRBJ2-2; 10 nucleotides agree with TRBD2. V lost 2 bases and J lost 5; bases outside the gene matches: 3. The length of the CDR3 is 15 residues. In germline, CDR1 is SGHNT, CDR2 YYREEE (reference sequence). CDR3 protein: CASSFSGGHTGELFF. The CDR3 DNA sequence: TGTGCCAGCAGCTTTAGCGGGGGGCATACCGGGGAGCTGTTTTTT.

The J gene is TRBJ2-5, the V gene TRBV10-3; 8 bases align to TRBD1. V trimming: 10 bases; J trimming: 2 bases; junction bases outside the gene matches: 12. Germline CDR1 reads ENHRY; CDR2 reads SYGVKD. The CDR3 has 15 residues. The chain's CDR3 is CATRKAGGRQETQYF. CDR3 in DNA: TGTGCCACCCGGAAAGCAGGGGGCCGTCAAGAGACCCAGTACTTC.

Written as DNA, the CDR3 is TGTGCCAGCTCACCCCAGACTAGCGAGGATGAGCAGTTCTTC. Translating gives CASSPQTSEDEQFF. The V gene is TRBV18, the J gene TRBJ2-1; 8 nucleotides agree with TRBD2. V lost 3 bases and J lost 8; bases outside the gene matches: 6. Germline CDR1 KGHSH, CDR2 LQKENI. The CDR3 is made up of 14 amino acids.

The chain uses TRBV11-2 and TRBJ1-5; TRBD1 is a possible D gene (6 bases). CDR3 size: 15 residues. Germline V CDR1 and CDR2: SGHAT, FQNNGV. The V gene lost 5 bases and the J gene lost 5 bases, with 16 bases spanning the gap. The CDR3 DNA follows: TGTGCCAGCAGCGGAGAATCGGGGGCTCATCAGCCCCAGCATTTT. Translation gives CASSGESGAHQPQHF.

The chain joins TRBV27 to TRBJ1-5; 8 bases map to TRBD1. The V gene's germline CDR1 is MNHEY and CDR2 SMNVEV (reference sequence). The CDR3 runs to 17 residues. Trimming took 5 bases from V and 2 from J; bases not matched to a gene: 11. CDR3 sequence: CASSQRPGQAGNQPQHF. CDR3 bases: TGTGCCAGCAGTCAACGACCGGGACAGGCGGGCAATCAGCCCCAGCATTTT.

The chain is built from TRBV12-3 or TRBV12-4 and TRBJ2-3; D is possibly TRBD1 or TRBD2 (5 bases each). The CDR3 runs 13 residues. V shed 8 bases and J shed 3 bases, with 12 bases lying between them. The CDR3 spells CASRGRETDTQYF. DNA of the CDR3: TGTGCCAGCCGCGGCAGGGAGACAGATACGCAGTATTTT.